A single sample is the source of the 15 T cell receptor beta chains below, sequenced in a study of OX40 agonist ivuxolimab in advanced cancers. Generated by immunoSEQ multiplex PCR, the TCRdb table keeps only in-frame clones and is missing some. The data hold about 48,000 clones, with 83% observed a single time. The source material was CD4+ or CD8+ T cells sorted from blood, sampled in a trial of the OX40 agonist ivuxolimab. These receptors originate from an adult with an advanced solid tumor such as melanoma, head and neck, liver or kidney cancer.

There are a few counts of this clone. An end of the junction differs from the germline gene, which may be a read error. The chain couples TRBV7-9 to TRBJ2-3; 16 positions match TRBD2. Germline CDR1 and CDR2: SEHNR and FQNEAQ (reference sequence). The CDR3 totals 13 residues. The chain's CDR3 is CASSPGTSGGASF. The CDR3 nucleotides read TGTGCCAGCAGCCCTGGGACTAGCGGGGGGGCGAGTTTT.

This chain links TRBV6-1 with TRBJ1-4, with no clear D. The CDR3 has 13 residues. In germline, CDR1 is MNHNS, CDR2 SASEGT. The germline V and J ends were trimmed by 5 bases and 8 bases, with 12 bases remaining between them. CDR3 bases: TGTGCCAGCAGTTCTAGACACGTAGAAAAACTGTTTTTT. Its protein product is CASSSRHVEKLFF.

The chain recombines TRBV5-1 with TRBJ2-7; D may match TRBD1 or TRBD2 (6 bases each). V was clipped by 4 bases and J by 4 bases, with 12 bases between them. CDR1 is SGHRS, CDR2 YFSETQ, per germline. This CDR3 spans 13 amino acids. CDR3 bases: TGCGCCAGCAGCAGGCCGGGGGCTTACGAGCAGTACTTC. This gives the protein CASSRPGAYEQYF. The full variable domain, its missing parts supplied by reference TRBV5-1 and TRBJ2-7, is KAGVTQTPRYLIKTRGQQVTLSCSPISGHRSVSWYQQTPGQGLQFLFEYFSETQRNKGNFPGRFSGRQFSNSRSEMNVSTLELGDSALYLCASSRPGAYEQYFGPGTRLTVT.

J is TRBJ2-7 and V is TRBV11-2; 9 bases agree with TRBD2. The CDR3 runs to 15 residues. CDR1 is SGHAT and CDR2 is FQNNGV in the germline V gene. V dropped 4 bases and J dropped 2; count of bases not matched to a gene: 6. The CDR3 loop reads CASSSRLAGTYEQYF. DNA for the CDR3: TGTGCCAGCAGCTCGAGGCTAGCGGGAACCTACGAGCAGTACTTC.

The V call is TRBV4-3, the J call TRBJ1-2; D is unresolved. CDR1 LGHNA and CDR2 YSLEER come from the germline V gene. This CDR3 region has 13 residues. Trimming stripped 0 bases from V and 8 bases from J, with 10 bases between. The CDR3 region is CASSQDGERGYTF. The CDR3 nucleotides are TGCGCCAGCAGCCAAGACGGGGAAAGGGGCTACACCTTC.

The V and J genes are TRBV6-1 and TRBJ1-5; D remains ambiguous. The CDR3 is 15 amino acids. Looked up from germline, CDR1 is MNHNS and CDR2 is SASEGT. V gave up 1 base and J gave up 10 bases, with 17 bases separating them. Here the CDR3 DNA reads TGTGCCAGCAGTGAAGGTGGTTGGGGTGCGGGCCCCCAGCATTTT. Translating gives CASSEGGWGAGPQHF.

The V and J genes are TRBV10-2 and TRBJ1-2; no clear D. Germline CDR1 and CDR2: WSHSY and SAAADI. The length of the CDR3 is 13 residues. With 2 bases removed from V and 8 bases from J, the gap between germline ends came to 12 bases. The CDR3 DNA sequence: TGCGCCAGCAGTGAGGGGGTAGGCTGGGGCTACACCTTC. It is translated as CASSEGVGWGYTF.

The chain employs TRBV18 and TRBJ2-1; D gene unclear. V lost 6 bases to trimming and J lost 7 bases, with 16 bases between them. The CDR3 runs to 14 residues. The V gene's germline CDR1 is KGHSH and CDR2 LQKENI. The CDR3 reads CASSSNHGDNEQFF. CDR3 DNA: TGTGCCAGCTCGTCAAACCATGGGGATAATGAGCAGTTCTTC.

This sequence joins TRBV6-6 and TRBJ1-3; D is uncertain. The V end lost 6 bases, the J end lost 3 bases, and 12 bases lay between the germline ends. The CDR3 has 14 residues. In germline, CDR1 is MNHNY, CDR2 SVGAGI (reference sequence). The CDR3 nucleotides read TGTGCCAGCAGCCAAGACCTTGGTGGAAACACCATATATTTT. It yields the protein CASSQDLGGNTIYF.

Comments on this clone: One junction end does not reproduce the germline sequence, and a read error may be involved. This chain uses TRBV7-2 with TRBJ2-7, with D hard to call. The CDR3 length is 13 residues. CDR1 SGHTA and CDR2 FQGNSA come from the germline V gene. The DNA for the CDR3 is TGTGCCAGCAGCTTAGCAACGCTCTCGTTACCTAACTTC. It specifies CASSLATLSLPNF.

This clone was seen a single time. The J gene is TRBJ2-4, the V gene TRBV19, with D possibly TRBD1 on 6 matching bases. Trimming took 5 bases from V and 9 from J, leaving 14 bases between them. The CDR3 contains 13 residues. Germline CDR1 LNHDA, CDR2 SQIVND (reference sequence). CDR3 DNA: TGTGCCAGTAGTTCGGACAGAAGGAGCATTCAGTACTTC. Amino acid sequence: CASSSDRRSIQYF. Filled out from reference TRBV19 and TRBJ2-4, the complete variable domain reads DGGITQSPKYLFRKEGQNVTLSCEQNLNHDAMYWYRQDPGQGLRLIYYSQIVNDFQKGDIAEGYSVSREKKESFPLTVTSAQKNPTAFYLCASSSDRRSIQYFGAGTRLSVL.

The chain carries TRBV5-8 and TRBJ2-3, with 8 bases matching TRBD1. The CDR3 consists of 14 residues. The V and J ends lost 3 bases and 3 bases, in that order; junction bases with no gene match: 3. Germline assignment: CDR1 SGHTS and CDR2 YDEGEE. CDR3 nucleotides: TGTGCCAGCAGCTACGGACAGGGAACAGATACGCAGTATTTT. Translating gives CASSYGQGTDTQYF. The whole variable domain, remainder taken from reference TRBV5-8 and TRBJ2-3, is EAGVTQSPTHLIKTRGQQATLRCSPISGHTSVYWYQQALGLGLQFLLWYDEGEERNRGNFPPRFSGRQFPNYSSELNVNALELEDSALYLCASSYGQGTDTQYFGPGTRLTVL.

The chain employs TRBV18 and TRBJ2-7; D might be TRBD1 or TRBD2, each matching 5 bases. Deletions cut 2 bases from V and 6 bases from J, with 14 bases between. Germline CDR1 reads KGHSH; CDR2 reads LQKENI. The CDR3 runs to 14 residues. This chain's CDR3 is CASSPGAGTGEQYF. In DNA form, the CDR3 reads TGTGCCAGCTCACCAGGGGCTGGGACGGGCGAGCAGTACTTC. Complete variable domain (other parts from reference TRBV18 and TRBJ2-7): NAGVMQNPRHLVRRRGQEARLRCSPMKGHSHVYWYRQLPEEGLKFMVYLQKENIIDESGMPKERFSAEFPKEGPSILRIQQVVRGDSAAYFCASSPGAGTGEQYFGPGTRLTVT.

The chain recombines TRBV7-2 with TRBJ1-2; perhaps TRBD1 as D (6 bases). Trimming shortened V by 4 bases and J by 4 bases, and 10 bases separated the two germline ends. The germline V gene encodes CDR1 SGHTA and CDR2 FQGNSA. The CDR3 sequence is 13 residues long. CDR3 amino acids: CASSSQGPYGYTF. The CDR3 DNA follows: TGTGCCAGCAGCTCACAGGGTCCCTATGGCTACACCTTC.

The CDR3 region is CASSLIAGHVNSPLHF. The DNA for the CDR3 is TGTGCCAGCAGCTTAATTGCTGGACATGTCAATTCACCCCTCCACTTT. V gene TRBV7-2 combines with J gene TRBJ1-6, with TRBD1 as a possible D gene (5 bases). V lost 2 bases to trimming and J lost 7 bases, with 15 bases between them. Germline V gene data show CDR1 as SGHTA and CDR2 as FQGNSA. The CDR3 length is 16 residues.